This passage covers 20 T cell receptor beta chains from one sample sequenced in a study of T cells expressing NK-cell markers. TCRdb re-called the 5' RACE reads, yielding one record per CDR3 amino acid sequence without DNA. The table for this sample gives roughly 420,000 distinct CDR3 sequences. The sequencing input was blood T cells: a sorted CD56 or NKG2C T cell subset, CD4+ or CD8+ T cells, or bulk PBMC T cells (not recorded which). The source of these receptors is a woman between 18 and 69 years old in good health.

This chain joins TRBV5-1 and TRBJ1-2. This CDR3 contains 15 residues. CDR1 and CDR2 from the germline V gene are SGHRS and YFSETQ. The chain's CDR3 is CASSLGGGYDYGYTF.

The CDR3 sequence: CASSGQGGIEAFF. J is TRBJ1-1 and V is TRBV2; TCRdb gives TRBD1 as the D gene, but with no DNA this cannot be confirmed. This CDR3 comprises 13 residues. Germline V CDR1 and CDR2: SNHLY, FYNNEI.

The chain uses TRBV5-4 and TRBJ2-7; lacking DNA, the TRBD2 call made by TCRdb goes unchecked. From germline, CDR1 is SGHNT and CDR2 YYREEE (reference sequence). This CDR3 has 13 residues. The CDR3 is CASFSSSGRVKYF.

The gene calls are TRBV6-2 or TRBV6-3 and TRBJ2-6; TCRdb gives TRBD1 as the D gene, but with no DNA this cannot be confirmed. This CDR3 region has 18 residues. Germline-derived CDR1 and CDR2 are MNHEY and SVGEGT. CDR3 sequence reads: CASSYPGGGLTGANVLTF.

The chain has TRBV12-3 or TRBV12-4 and TRBJ2-5; as DNA is missing, the TRBD1 call by TCRdb cannot be tested. The CDR3 is 14 residues long. CDR3 residues: CASSTRDNQETQYF.

V gene TRBV4-3 combines with J gene TRBJ2-4. CDR1 and CDR2 (germline): LGHNA, YSLEER. The length of the CDR3 is 13 residues. CDR3 sequence reads: CASSQEWGNIQYF.

The V call is TRBV18, the J call TRBJ2-1; TCRdb calls TRBD1, which cannot be checked without DNA. CDR3 length equals 16 residues. Germline V gene sequence: CDR1 KGHSH, CDR2 LQKENI. CDR3 region: CASSPLGTGGMNEQFF.

The V gene is TRBV6-5, the J gene TRBJ1-1; TCRdb selects TRBD1, and the lack of DNA leaves this call unchecked. From germline, CDR1 is MNHEY and CDR2 SVGAGI. The CDR3 consists of 17 residues. CDR3 protein: CASSSPVGLGMNTEAFF.

This sequence joins TRBV20-1 and TRBJ1-5. Germline CDR1 and CDR2: DFQATT and SNEGSKA (reference sequence). The CDR3 contains 13 residues. CDR3 region: CSAPWEGNQPQHF.

The chain joins TRBV12-3 or TRBV12-4 to TRBJ2-5; TCRdb calls TRBD1, which cannot be checked without DNA. The CDR3 extends over 15 amino acids. The CDR3 sequence is CASSFRVSTSGTQYF.

The CDR3 loop is CAIDRGGYGYTF. The rearrangement joins TRBV10-3 to TRBJ1-2; TCRdb lists TRBD1, though no DNA is available to test this call. The CDR3 has 12 residues. Germline V lookup: CDR1 ENHRY, CDR2 SYGVKD.

This chain links TRBV6-4 with TRBJ2-1; TCRdb's D call of TRBD1 is untestable without DNA. Looked up from germline, CDR1 is MRHNA and CDR2 is SNTAGT. The CDR3 spans 18 residues. The CDR3 loop reads CASSPGQGGGGKYNEQFF.

This chain connects TRBV12-3 or TRBV12-4 to TRBJ1-2; as DNA is missing, the TRBD1 call by TCRdb cannot be tested. CDR3 length: 16 amino acids. The chain's CDR3 is CASRPDRGRANYGYTF.

The V call is TRBV9, the J call TRBJ2-1; the TRBD1 assignment by TCRdb is unverifiable without DNA. There are 14 residues in the CDR3. Germline V gene lookup returns CDR1 SGDLS and CDR2 YYNGEE. This CDR3 reads CASSPGAGSDEQFF.

The J gene is TRBJ1-1, the V gene TRBV27; TCRdb proposes TRBD1, but this gene call is untestable without DNA. The length of the CDR3 is 14 residues. CDR1 is MNHEY, CDR2 SMNVEV, per germline (reference sequence). CDR3 sequence: CATLGAGGWTEAFF.

CDR3: CASSQDRGLNQPQHF. This chain links TRBV4-1 with TRBJ1-5; the D gene TCRdb calls, TRBD1, cannot be checked with no DNA. The CDR3 length is 15 residues. Per the germline V gene, CDR1 is MGHRA and CDR2 is YSYEKL.

This chain joins TRBV27 and TRBJ2-3; TCRdb indicates TRBD2, and absent DNA this call remains unverified. Per germline, CDR1 MNHEY and CDR2 SMNVEV (reference sequence). There are 16 residues in the CDR3. The CDR3 region is CASSLFATSGTDTQYF.

J is TRBJ2-7 and V is TRBV20-1. CDR3 size: 12 residues. From germline, CDR1 is DFQATT and CDR2 SNEGSKA (reference sequence). This CDR3 is CSARGVSHEQYF.

The chain is built from TRBV20-1 and TRBJ2-2; as DNA is missing, the TRBD2 call by TCRdb cannot be tested. CDR1 DFQATT and CDR2 SNEGSKA come from the germline V gene (reference sequence). The CDR3 is 14 amino acids. The CDR3 spells CSALVGLNTGELFF.

The V gene is TRBV20-1, the J gene TRBJ1-1; there is no DNA to check the TCRdb D call of TRBD1. Per germline, CDR1 DFQATT and CDR2 SNEGSKA (reference sequence). This CDR3 has 13 amino acids. CDR3: CSASNGGDTEAFF.